This T cell receptor beta chain was captured in a study of T cells in Graves' hyperthyroidism and ophthalmopathy. The V gene lost 2 bases and the J gene lost 3 bases, with 11 bases spanning the gap. Germline CDR1 is KGHSH and CDR2 is LQKENI. This CDR3 contains 14 residues. This clonotype has at least ten counts. Template material for amplifying TCR beta CDR3 regions consisted of RNA transcripts. Researchers ran a first-round RT-PCR on the TCR CDR3 using the HTBI primer set. MiXCR was run by TCRdb on the multiplex PCR reads, yielding one entry per CDR3 protein. Here the sample spans around 56,000 distinct CDR3 sequences, under 70% being singletons.

Material for sequencing was blood. The origin of this receptor is a woman in her sixties or seventies with Graves' ophthalmopathy. The chain combines TRBV18 with TRBJ2-7; tentative D call: TRBD2 (5 bases). CDR3 residues: CASSPEGWIYEQYF. CDR3 nucleotide sequence: TGTGCCAGCTCACCAGAGGGCTGGATCTACGAGCAGTACTTC.